This paragraph covers one T cell receptor beta chain sequence. Its antigen is currently not known. Base qualities were left out, and no much larger clone turns up one base away. The sample originates from a study of PD-1 blockade in classical Hodgkin lymphoma (dated by TCRdb to 2020 to 2022). Turning to the overall study: Nivolumab dosing was 3 mg/kg intravenously every 2 weeks, continuing until either disease progression or unacceptable toxicity. The study used CyTOF and TCR beta sequencing to define a peripheral blood immune signature of response to PD-1 blockade in classical Hodgkin lymphoma. Points the paper makes about the study in general: The study was restricted to a single clinical trial cohort, and the causes of repertoire differences, possibly disease activity or prior therapy, were left undefined. Diversity was lower in patients who began nivolumab less than 1 year after ASCT, so these patients were left out of later analyses to avoid confounding by immune reconstitution. Baseline diversity similar to that of newly diagnosed patients was observed in trial patients achieving complete response, whereas significantly lower diversity was observed in partial responders and progressors. A significant rise by C4D1 was seen in CD4+ but not CD8+ TCR diversity (p=0.0027 vs p=0.16), with the rise being most apparent in complete responders (p=0.02). Baseline TCR diversity was reported to be lower in newly diagnosed patients than in healthy donors, and even lower in relapsed/refractory patients.

Taken from the germline V gene (reference sequence), the CDR1 and CDR2 loops are MNHEY and SMNVEV. The CDR3 goes from the cysteine to the phenylalanine over 15 residues. Only the CDR3 DNA is retained, 45 bases long and in frame from the first base. V is trimmed back by 5 bases and J by 3 bases, and the junction contains 6 bases that no gene match accounts for. Taken with the paper, the label for time point translates to: cycle 2 day 1 (C2D1) of nivolumab. Every trial patient had relapsed following autologous stem cell transplantation, and prior brentuximab vedotin exposure was what differed among cohorts A, B and C. The trial cohort was composed of about 54 patients with relapsed/refractory classical Hodgkin lymphoma, for whom complete response, partial response or progressive disease was recorded as best overall response. Single-agent nivolumab was administered to trial patients in the multi-cohort phase II CheckMate 205 trial. An independent review committee assessed best overall response by applying the 2007 International Working Group response criteria. Trial PBMCs were collected immediately before nivolumab initiation (C1D1) and during therapy at cycle 2 day 1 and cycle 4 day 1. Peripheral blood was collected in 8 mL Vacutainer Cell Preparation Tubes, from which PBMCs were isolated by centrifugation and then cryopreserved.

The Qiagen DNeasy kit was used to extract genomic DNA from unsorted PBMCs and from the negatively selected CD4+ and CD8+ fractions. Using primers that anneal to V and J segments, immunoSEQ multiplex PCR amplified the TCR beta CDR3 regions. A synthetic immune receptor repertoire was used to minimize amplification bias, and any residual bias was removed computationally once sequencing was done. Processing in the source paper ran as follows. Custom Python scripts were used to quantify repertoire diversity as the Shannon entropy index. Unsorted, CD4+ and CD8+ repertoires were analyzed separately, except in combined analyses where CD4+ and CD8+ sequences were merged in silico. Clonal expansion was defined as at least a 2-fold frequency increase after treatment relative to C1D1, with a pseudocount of 0.5 for undetected baseline clones. Singleton clones were defined as clones with 0 or 1 copy at C1D1, and non-singleton clones were defined as clones with 2 or more copies. Clones expanded in unsorted samples were assigned a CD4+, CD8+ or unknown annotation through matching of protein sequences in sorted samples from the same patient. Wilcoxon tests on paired samples were used to test diversity changes from C1D1 to C4D1. What TCRdb holds here is the immuneACCESS table cut down to in-frame rearrangements. Part of the clones is not present; checked against another copy, under half of the missing clones reflect an unresolved V gene, and the others are unexplained. V and J calls and clone size follow that table, whereas D and trimming were derived from the DNA. Within this sample are 40,000 to 50,000 clones, with roughly 86% of them counted one time only. The top ten constitute 4.5% to 6.5% of the sample.

The source is a human donor with classical Hodgkin lymphoma. Here the chain combines TRBV27 and TRBJ2-1, with 8 bases matching TRBD2. The material was peripheral blood mononuclear cells (PBMCs), obtained before the second cycle of nivolumab. CDR3 protein: CASSGTGGYYNEQFF. The sequence in DNA is TGTGCCAGCAGTGGAACGGGAGGGTACTACAATGAGCAGTTCTTC.